One and the same sample provided the 5 T cell receptor beta chains below, sequenced in a study of blood T cell repertoires in COVID-19. Libraries were prepared by immunoSEQ multiplex PCR; TCRdb keeps only in-frame clonotypes and omits some of them. The data hold 250,000 or so clones, with around four fifths observed a single time. Source material: peripheral blood. The origin of the receptors is a woman aged 55 to 70 with active or convalescent COVID-19.

To note about this clone: Other DNA sequences within the sample encode an identical CDR3. The chain uses TRBV29-1 and TRBJ2-2; 7 positions agree with TRBD1. The germline CDR1 and CDR2 sequences are SQVTM and ANQGSEA. J gave up 6 bases and V 4 bases, and 2 bases lay outside the gene matches. The CDR3 consists of 12 residues. CDR3 sequence (DNA): TGCAGCGTTGGACAGGGTGCCGGGGAGCTGTTTTTT. Protein product: CSVGQGAGELFF.

This chain connects TRBV4-1 to TRBJ1-2; D is perhaps TRBD1 (5 bases). Germline values: CDR1 MGHRA, CDR2 YSYEKL. The CDR3 is 15 residues long. V lost 4 bases to trimming and J lost 3 bases, with 15 bases between them. CDR3 region: CASSPSTVPHYGYTF. The CDR3 coding sequence is TGCGCCAGCAGCCCGTCGACAGTCCCACACTATGGCTACACCTTC.

This chain connects TRBV9 to TRBJ2-1; 8 nucleotides match TRBD1. The germline gives CDR1 SGDLS, CDR2 YYNGEE. The CDR3 loop spans 15 amino acids. V lost 0 bases, J lost 4 bases, and 3 bases stayed unmatched. The CDR3 region is CASSVATGGYNEQFF. As DNA, the CDR3 is TGTGCCAGCAGCGTAGCTACAGGGGGGTACAATGAGCAGTTCTTC.

V usage is TRBV9 and J usage is TRBJ2-3, with D possibly TRBD2 on 7 matching bases. CDR3 length equals 15 residues. Trimming removed 2 bases at V and 3 bases at J, with 13 bases between. Germline V gene lookup returns CDR1 SGDLS and CDR2 YYNGEE. The CDR3 DNA follows: TGTGCCAGCAGCGTGAGGGGGGGCCAAACAGATACGCAGTATTTT. This sequence encodes CASSVRGGQTDTQYF.

The V call is TRBV7-9, the J call TRBJ1-3, with D uncertain. Germline-derived CDR1 and CDR2 are SEHNR and FQNEAQ (reference sequence). This CDR3 is 17 amino acids long. Between the trimmed V and J ends, which lost 0 bases and 0 bases, there was a span of 12 bases. Written as DNA, the CDR3 is TGTGCCAGCAGCTTAGCGCCCACACAGAGCTCTGGAAACACCATATATTTT. Protein product: CASSLAPTQSSGNTIYF. Together with reference TRBV7-9 and TRBJ1-3, the CDR3 gives the full variable domain: DTGVSQNPRHKITKRGQNVTFRCDPISEHNRLYWYRQTLGQGPEFLTYFQNEAQLEKSRLLSDRFSAERPKGSFSTLEIQRTEQGDSAMYLCASSLAPTQSSGNTIYFGEGSWLTVV.